A selection of T cell receptor beta chains follows, all from one sample in a study of blood T cell repertoires in COVID-19. Sequencing was performed with immunoSEQ multiplex PCR; in TCRdb, only in-frame clones are kept and a portion is missing. The sample contains 170,000 or so clones, around four fifths of which appear only once. Sequencing used peripheral blood. The receptor source for this set is a woman in her thirties or forties with COVID-19, enrolled during active disease. Each CDR3 is given with its conserved first and last residue. The D gene is left open where the match is weak. The size entry is marked missing in some rows and otherwise reads once, few, many or a size class.

clone_size	v_call	d_call	j_call	cdr3_aa	cdr3_nt
NA	TRBV27	NA	TRBJ2-1	CASSASLVGNEQFF	TGTGCCAGCAGTGCGTCACTAGTGGGCAATGAGCAGTTCTTC
NA	TRBV28	NA	TRBJ1-6	CASTLTLSASGNSPLHF	TGTGCCAGCACCTTGACCTTGTCGGCGTCGGGTAATTCACCCCTCCACTTT
NA	TRBV28	NA	TRBJ1-1	CASSLAGSYTEAFF	TGTGCCAGCAGTTTGGCTGGCAGTTACACTGAAGCTTTCTTT
NA	TRBV25-1	NA	TRBJ2-4	CATSDSLKNIQYF	TGTGCCACCTCCGACAGTCTCAAAAACATTCAGTACTTC
NA	TRBV5-1	NA	TRBJ2-1	CASSSYSYLYNEQFF	TGCGCCAGCAGCTCCTACAGCTACTTGTACAATGAGCAGTTCTTC
once	TRBV4-1	TRBD1	TRBJ2-7	CASSQIQGANYEQYF	TGCGCCAGCAGCCAGATACAGGGGGCGAACTACGAGCAGTACTTC
once	TRBV7-9	NA	TRBJ2-1	CASSFYEDEQFF	TGTGCCAGCAGTTTCTATGAGGATGAGCAGTTCTTC
few	TRBV9	NA	TRBJ1-5	CASSWPGDSNQPQHF	TGTGCCAGCAGTTGGCCAGGGGATAGCAATCAGCCCCAGCATTTT
NA	TRBV23-1	NA	TRBJ2-3	CASSQKGRTTPDTQYF	TGCGCCAGCAGTCAAAAAGGGAGGACTACCCCGGATACGCAGTATTTT
NA	TRBV5-1	TRBD1	TRBJ1-1	CASSRQGGTEAFF	TGCGCCAGCAGCCGACAGGGCGGGACTGAAGCTTTCTTT
few	TRBV29-1	TRBD1	TRBJ2-5	CSVEGLTGEDTQYF	TGCAGCGTTGAAGGCCTGACAGGGGAGGATACCCAGTACTTC
few	TRBV6-5	TRBD1	TRBJ1-5	CASRAGQGVDQPQHF	TGTGCCAGCAGGGCGGGACAGGGGGTAGATCAGCCCCAGCATTTT
NA	TRBV19	TRBD2	TRBJ2-3	CASSVLAGFTDTQYF	TGTGCCAGTAGTGTACTAGCGGGGTTCACAGATACGCAGTATTTT
NA	TRBV5-6	NA	TRBJ2-1	CASSPGRTKEQFF	TGTGCCAGCAGCCCGGGACGGACTAAGGAGCAGTTCTTC
NA	TRBV19	TRBD1	TRBJ1-2	CASSIETGGAGGYTF	TGTGCCAGTAGTATAGAGACAGGGGGCGCAGGTGGCTACACCTTC
NA	TRBV5-4	TRBD1	TRBJ2-1	CASSPPGQGYNEQFF	TGTGCCAGCAGCCCCCCGGGACAGGGCTACAATGAGCAGTTCTTC
once	TRBV3-1/TRBV3-2	NA	TRBJ1-5	CASSRAADSNQPQHF	TGTGCCAGCAGCCGGGCAGCAGATAGCAATCAGCCCCAGCATTTT
NA	TRBV27	NA	TRBJ2-1	CASSFPSVGYNEQFF	TGTGCCAGCAGTTTCCCTAGCGTAGGTTACAATGAGCAGTTCTTC
NA	TRBV2	NA	TRBJ2-6	CASRKDRDSGANVLTF	TGTGCCAGCAGAAAAGACCGGGACTCTGGGGCCAACGTCCTGACTTTC
NA	TRBV5-1	NA	TRBJ1-2	CASSLAGEGYGYTF	TGCGCCAGCAGCTTGGCGGGGGAGGGGTATGGCTACACCTTC
NA	TRBV3-1/TRBV3-2	TRBD1	TRBJ2-1	CASSPNRGQPFGEQFF	TGTGCCAGCAGTCCCAACCGGGGACAGCCCTTTGGGGAGCAGTTCTTC